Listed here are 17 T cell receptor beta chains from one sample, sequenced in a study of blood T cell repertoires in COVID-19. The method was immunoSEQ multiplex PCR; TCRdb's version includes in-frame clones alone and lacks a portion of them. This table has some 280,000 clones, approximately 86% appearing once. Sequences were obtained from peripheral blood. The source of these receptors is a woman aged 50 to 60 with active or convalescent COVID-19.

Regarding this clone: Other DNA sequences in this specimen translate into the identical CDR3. CDR3 bases: TGCGCCAGCAGCTCTGGACTAGCGGGGCCAAATGAGCAGTTCTTC. Its protein product is CASSSGLAGPNEQFF. This rearrangement joins TRBV5-1 to TRBJ2-1; 12 bases are shared with TRBD2. The junction had 5 bases not matched to a gene; V was cut back by 3 bases and J by 7 bases. The germline V gene has CDR1 SGHRS and CDR2 YFSETQ. The CDR3 sequence is 15 residues long.

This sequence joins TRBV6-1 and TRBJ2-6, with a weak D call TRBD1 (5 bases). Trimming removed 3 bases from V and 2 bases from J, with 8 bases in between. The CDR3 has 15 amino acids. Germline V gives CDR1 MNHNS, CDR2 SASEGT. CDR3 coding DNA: TGTGCCAGCAGTGAGCAGGGCGCTGGGGCCAACGTCCTGACTTTC. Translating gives CASSEQGAGANVLTF.

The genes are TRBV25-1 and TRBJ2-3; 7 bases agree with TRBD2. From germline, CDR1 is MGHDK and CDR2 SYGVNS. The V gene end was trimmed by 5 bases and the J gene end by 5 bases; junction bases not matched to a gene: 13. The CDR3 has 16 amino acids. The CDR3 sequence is CASSLLKRGRGDTQYF. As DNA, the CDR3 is TGTGCCAGCAGTTTACTAAAGCGGGGACGGGGAGATACGCAGTATTTT.

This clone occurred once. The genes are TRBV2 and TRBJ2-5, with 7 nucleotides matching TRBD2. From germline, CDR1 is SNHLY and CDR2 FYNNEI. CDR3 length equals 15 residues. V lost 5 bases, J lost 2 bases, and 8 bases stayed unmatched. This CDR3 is CASSPGLFRQETQYF. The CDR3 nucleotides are TGTGCCAGCAGTCCGGGACTATTTAGACAAGAGACCCAGTACTTC. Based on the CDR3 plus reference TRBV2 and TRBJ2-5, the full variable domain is EPEVTQTPSHQVTQMGQEVILRCVPISNHLYFYWYRQILGQKVEFLVSFYNNEISEKSEIFDDQFSVERPDGSNFTLKIRSTKLEDSAMYFCASSPGLFRQETQYFGPGTRLLVL.

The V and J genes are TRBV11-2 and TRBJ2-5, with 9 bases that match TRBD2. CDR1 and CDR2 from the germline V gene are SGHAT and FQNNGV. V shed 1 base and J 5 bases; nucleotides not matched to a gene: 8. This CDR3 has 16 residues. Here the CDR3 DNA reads TGTGCCAGCAGCTTAGCTGGCGGGAGGGCCGGGGAGACCCAGTACTTC. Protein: CASSLAGGRAGETQYF. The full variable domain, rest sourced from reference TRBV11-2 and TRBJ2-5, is EAGVAQSPRYKIIEKRQSVAFWCNPISGHATLYWYQQILGQGPKLLIQFQNNGVVDDSQLPKDRFSAERLKGVDSTLKIQPAKLEDSAVYLCASSLAGGRAGETQYFGPGTRLLVL.

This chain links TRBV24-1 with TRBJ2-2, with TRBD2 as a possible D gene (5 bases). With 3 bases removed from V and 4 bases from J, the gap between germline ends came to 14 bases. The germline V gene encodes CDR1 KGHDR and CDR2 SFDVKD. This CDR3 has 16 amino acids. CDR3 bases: TGTGCCACCAGTGATAGTAGCGCGGCGATCACCGGGGAGCTGTTTTTT. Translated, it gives CATSDSSAAITGELFF.

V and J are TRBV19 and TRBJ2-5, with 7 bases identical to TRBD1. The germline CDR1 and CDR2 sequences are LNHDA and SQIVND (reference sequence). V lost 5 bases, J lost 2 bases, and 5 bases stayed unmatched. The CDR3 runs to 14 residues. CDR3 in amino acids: CASSQPGQQETQYF. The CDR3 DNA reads TGTGCCAGTAGTCAGCCGGGACAGCAAGAGACCCAGTACTTC.

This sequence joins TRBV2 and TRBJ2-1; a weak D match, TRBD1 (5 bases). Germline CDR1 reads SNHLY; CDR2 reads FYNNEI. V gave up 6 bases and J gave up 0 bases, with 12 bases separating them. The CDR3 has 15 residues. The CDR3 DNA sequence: TGTGCCAGCAGGGCAGGGCCGAGCTCCTACAATGAGCAGTTCTTC. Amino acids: CASRAGPSSYNEQFF.

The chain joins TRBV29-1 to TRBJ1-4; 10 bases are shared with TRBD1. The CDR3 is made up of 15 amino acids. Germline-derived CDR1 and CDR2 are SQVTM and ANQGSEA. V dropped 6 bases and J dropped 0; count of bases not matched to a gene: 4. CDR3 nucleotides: TGCAGCGTGGGACAGGGGTCCGCAACTAATGAAAAACTGTTTTTT. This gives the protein CSVGQGSATNEKLFF.

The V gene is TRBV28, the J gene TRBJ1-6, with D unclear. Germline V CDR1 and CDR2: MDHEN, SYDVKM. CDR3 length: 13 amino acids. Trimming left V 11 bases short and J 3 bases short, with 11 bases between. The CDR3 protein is CAGGRGYNSPLHF. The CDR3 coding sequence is TGTGCCGGTGGACGGGGCTATAATTCACCCCTCCACTTT.

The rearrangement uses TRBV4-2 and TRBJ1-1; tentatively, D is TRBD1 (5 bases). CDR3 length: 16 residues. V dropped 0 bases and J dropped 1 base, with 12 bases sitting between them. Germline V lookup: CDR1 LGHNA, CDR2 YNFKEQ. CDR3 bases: TGTGCCAGCAGCCAAGATCTTGGGGCGCGGAACACTGAAGCTTTCTTT. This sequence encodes CASSQDLGARNTEAFF.

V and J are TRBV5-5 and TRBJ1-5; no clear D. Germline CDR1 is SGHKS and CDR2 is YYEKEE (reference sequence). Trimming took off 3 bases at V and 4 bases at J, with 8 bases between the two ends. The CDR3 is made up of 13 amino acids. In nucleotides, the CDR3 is TGTGCCAGCAGCTCCGACGGGAATCAGCCCCAGCATTTT. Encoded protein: CASSSDGNQPQHF.

DNA for the CDR3: TGCAGCGTTGAAGACAGCTACGAGCAGTACTTC. Its translation: CSVEDSYEQYF. The genes are TRBV29-1 and TRBJ2-7; D is uncertain. V lost 0 bases and J lost 3, with 3 bases in between. There are 11 residues in the CDR3. The germline gives CDR1 SQVTM, CDR2 ANQGSEA.

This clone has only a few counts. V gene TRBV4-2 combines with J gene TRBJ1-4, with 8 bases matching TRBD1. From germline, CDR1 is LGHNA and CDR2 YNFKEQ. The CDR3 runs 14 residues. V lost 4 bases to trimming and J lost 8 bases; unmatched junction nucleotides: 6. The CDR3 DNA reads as TGTGCCAGCAGCCGGACAGGGTTCGGGGAAAAACTGTTTTTT. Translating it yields CASSRTGFGEKLFF.

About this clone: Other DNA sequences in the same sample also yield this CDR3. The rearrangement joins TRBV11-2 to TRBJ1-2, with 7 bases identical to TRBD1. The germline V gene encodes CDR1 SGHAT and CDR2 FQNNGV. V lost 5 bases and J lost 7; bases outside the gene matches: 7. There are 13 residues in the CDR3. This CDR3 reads CASSRDRVGGYTF. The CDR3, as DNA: TGTGCCAGCAGCCGAGACAGGGTGGGTGGCTACACCTTC.

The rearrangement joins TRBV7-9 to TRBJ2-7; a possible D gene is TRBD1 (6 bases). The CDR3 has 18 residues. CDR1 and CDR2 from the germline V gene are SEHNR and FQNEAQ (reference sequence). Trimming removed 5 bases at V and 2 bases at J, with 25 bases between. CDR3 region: CASSTPRGGQTTTYEQYF. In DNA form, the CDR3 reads TGTGCCAGCAGCACACCGCGAGGAGGACAGACAACAACCTACGAGCAGTACTTC.

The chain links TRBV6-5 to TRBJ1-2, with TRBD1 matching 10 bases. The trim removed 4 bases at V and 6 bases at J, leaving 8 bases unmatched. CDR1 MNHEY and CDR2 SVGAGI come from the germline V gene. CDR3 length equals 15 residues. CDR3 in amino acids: CASSLRQGALDGYTF. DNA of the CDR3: TGTGCCAGCAGTTTACGACAGGGGGCGTTGGATGGCTACACCTTC.